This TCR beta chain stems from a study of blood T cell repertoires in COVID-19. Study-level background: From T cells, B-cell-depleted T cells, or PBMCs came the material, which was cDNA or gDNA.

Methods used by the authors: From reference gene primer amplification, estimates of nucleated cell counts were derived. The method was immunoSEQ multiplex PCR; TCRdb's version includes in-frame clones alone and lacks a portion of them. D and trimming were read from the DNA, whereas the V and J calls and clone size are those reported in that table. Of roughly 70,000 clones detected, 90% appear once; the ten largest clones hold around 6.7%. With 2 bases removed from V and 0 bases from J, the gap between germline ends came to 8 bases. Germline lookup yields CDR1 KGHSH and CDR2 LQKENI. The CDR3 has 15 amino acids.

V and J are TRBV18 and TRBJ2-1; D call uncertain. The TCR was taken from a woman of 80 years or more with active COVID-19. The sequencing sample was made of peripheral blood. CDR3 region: CASSPFGYSYNEQFF. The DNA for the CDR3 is TGTGCCAGCTCACCATTCGGTTACTCCTACAATGAGCAGTTCTTC.